Here is one TCR beta chain with its context. No antigen is known for it. Per-base qualities were not stored, and no clone one base away is much larger. The data were taken from a study of blood T cell repertoires in COVID-19 (dated by TCRdb to 2020 to 2021). General notes on the study: Samples from collaborators originated in the United States, Italy and Spain and spanned both the acute and convalescent phases of COVID-19. The prospective study material was composed of cDNA or gDNA derived from T cells, B-cell-depleted T cells, or PBMCs. Deeply sampled blood TCRbeta repertoires from subjects exposed to, actively infected with, or recovered from COVID-19 were included in the dataset. The repertoires were made available in a free public database intended to serve as a resource for research on the immune response to SARS-CoV-2. The samples were drawn from two sources: the first 160 participants of the ongoing ImmuneRACE study, and 1,000 to 1,500 subjects contributed by 6 global collaborators. Sample metadata almost always included a de-identified subject ID, COVID-19 status, age in years and sex. Where available, HLA class I and class II types were taken from metadata supplied by the sample provider and were not determined by assay-based typing. The research as a whole found: Clinical and demographic metadata were provided uncurated, with the amount varying by source and participant.

The collaborating institutions used their own protocols to collect whole blood in K2EDTA tubes. For TCRbeta analysis, collaborators shipped samples as frozen whole blood, isolated PBMCs, or DNA extracted from either of those sample types. From its cysteine to its phenylalanine, the CDR3 spans 13 amino acids. CDR3 DNA only is kept here, 39 bases in frame from base 1. V drops 6 bases and J drops 1 base, leaving 8 bases in between. CDR1 and CDR2 are drawn from the germline V gene: MNHEY, SVGAGI. TCRbeta CDR3 regions were amplified from genomic DNA by means of the immunoSEQ Assay, a bias-controlled multiplex PCR. The study's own analysis went as follows. The number of nucleated cells in each sample was estimated by amplification of reference gene primers within the assay. Sequence reads were collapsed and filtered to measure the absolute abundance of every unique TCRbeta CDR3 rearrangement. For each sample, productive Simpson clonality was calculated as the square root of Simpson's diversity index over productive rearrangements. TCRdb stores this immuneACCESS table with in-frame sequences only. Part of the clones is absent; in the studies checked, under half of the shortfall reflects unresolved V genes, and no reason is known for the rest. The V and J calls and clone size come from that table; D and trimming were worked out from the DNA. The sample table records about 83,000 clones; about nine tenths of these occur just once. Together, the top ten hold nearly 45% of the sample.

The V gene is TRBV6-5 and the J gene is TRBJ2-3, with no D gene named confidently. The material sequenced was peripheral blood. This receptor was obtained from a human donor in a cohort sampled during active COVID-19. CDR3 sequence: CASRKTGTDTQYF. The nucleotide sequence reads TGTGCCAGCAGGAAGACTGGCACAGATACGCAGTATTTT.